Reported below is one T cell receptor (beta chain). Which antigen it targets is not known. The record has no base qualities; no much larger clone is one base away. The sample is drawn from a study of blood T cell repertoires in COVID-19 (dated by TCRdb to the early 2020s). About the full investigation: Samples covering the acute and convalescent phases of COVID-19 were provided by collaborators in the United States, Italy and Spain. The prospective study material was composed of cDNA or gDNA derived from T cells, B-cell-depleted T cells, or PBMCs. The dataset comprised deeply sampled blood TCRbeta repertoires from subjects exposed to, actively infected with, or recovered from COVID-19. The repertoires were released in a freely available public database meant as a resource for research on the immune response to SARS-CoV-2. Samples came from the ongoing ImmuneRACE study (first 160 participants) plus 1,254 subjects from 6 global collaborators. The sample metadata nearly always contained a de-identified subject ID, COVID-19 status, age in years and sex. Where HLA class I and class II types were available, the types were taken from metadata supplied by the sample provider, not from assay-based typing.

In the prospective study, participants were about 18 to 100 years old, resided in about two dozen geographic areas of the United States, and were enrolled through a virtual design. In the prospective study, participants were assigned to cohorts based on the clinical history participants reported in a screening survey and a study questionnaire. ImmuneRACE Cohort 3 recovered participants were defined by two consecutive negative NP/OP PCR tests, healthcare professional clearance, or symptom resolution. Each participant in the prospective study had whole blood, serum and a nasopharyngeal or oropharyngeal swab collected by mobile phlebotomists. Prospective study participants could optionally give additional blood draws and questionnaires over an approximately two-month period. Before DNA extraction, blood samples from the prospective study were shipped at room temperature or frozen. Study-level results and caveats: The amount of clinical and demographic metadata varied by source and participant and was provided uncurated.

CDR1 and CDR2 are drawn from the germline V gene (reference sequence): LNHDA, SQIVND. Here V drops 5 bases and J drops 3 bases, and the junction holds 4 bases not matched to any gene. From the cysteine through the phenylalanine, the CDR3 covers 16 amino acids. Only CDR3 DNA is held: 48 bases, read in frame from base 1. TCRbeta CDR3 regions were amplified from genomic DNA using the immunoSEQ Assay, a bias-controlled multiplex PCR. On the study's bioinformatics: The number of nucleated cells in each sample was estimated from the amplification of reference gene primers within the assay. Sequence reads were collapsed and filtered to measure the absolute abundance of every unique TCRbeta CDR3 rearrangement. Productive Simpson clonality was computed per sample as the square root of Simpson's diversity index over productive rearrangements. Entries here come from immuneACCESS through TCRdb and include only in-frame sequences with V and J called. Some clones fail to appear in such tables; in the studies checked, an unresolved V gene covers under half of the shortfall, and the cause of the remainder is unknown. V and J calls and clone size are those listed in that table; D and trimming were worked out from the DNA. For this sample the table gives roughly 160,000 clones, of which approximately 82% were detected only once. The ten top clones hold roughly 20% of the sample.

The receptor's source is a man aged 55-75 years who had recovered from COVID-19. The V gene is TRBV19 and the J gene is TRBJ2-7, with 16 junctional bases fitting TRBD2. The sequenced material came from PBMCs or T cells enriched from blood (not recorded which). In nucleotides, the sequence is TGTGCCAGTAGTGGGGGACTAGCGGGAGGGCGCTACGAGCAGTACTTC. Translated, it reads CASSGGLAGGRYEQYF.